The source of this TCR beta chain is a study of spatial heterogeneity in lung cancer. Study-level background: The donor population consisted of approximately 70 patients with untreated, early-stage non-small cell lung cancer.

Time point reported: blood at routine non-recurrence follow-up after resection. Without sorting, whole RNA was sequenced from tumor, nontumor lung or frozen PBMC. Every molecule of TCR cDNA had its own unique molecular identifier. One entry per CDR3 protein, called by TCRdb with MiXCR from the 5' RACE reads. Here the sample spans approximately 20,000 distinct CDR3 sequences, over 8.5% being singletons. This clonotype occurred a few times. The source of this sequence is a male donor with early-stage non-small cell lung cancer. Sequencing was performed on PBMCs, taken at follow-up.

The DNA for the CDR3 is TGTGCCAGCAGCCGGGACTTTGCGCAGTATTTT. Translation: CASSRDFAQYF. The chain uses TRBV6-6 and TRBJ2-3; weak D call: TRBD2 (6 bases). V gave up 6 bases and J gave up 10 bases, with 11 bases separating them. The V gene's germline CDR1 is MNHNY and CDR2 SVGAGI (reference sequence). The CDR3 runs to 11 residues.